This T cell receptor beta chain was captured by sequencing in a study of T cell responses to AZD1222 COVID-19 vaccine. CDR1 MNHEY and CDR2 SMNVEV come from the germline V gene (reference sequence). V was cut by 5 bases and J by 4 bases, with 14 bases left in between. The CDR3 loop spans 14 amino acids. TCRdb's copy holds only in-frame clones and misses some; the assay was immunoSEQ multiplex PCR. Of tens of thousands of clones in the sample, around nine tenths were seen once. The material sequenced was peripheral blood, taken on day 0 of MenACWY control vaccination. The chain links TRBV27 to TRBJ1-1, with D possibly TRBD1 on 5 matching bases. The TCR was taken from an adult in good health. In DNA, the CDR3 is TGTGCCAGCAGTCCCCAGGGTGTTGGCACTGAAGCTTTCTTT. The encoded protein is CASSPQGVGTEAFF.